What follows are 26 T cell receptor beta chains derived from one specimen sequenced in a study of vaccination and CD4 T cells after COVID-19. Sequenced with the Oncomine TCR Beta short-read assay was DNA taken from cultured CD4+ T cells. Genomic DNA was drawn out of CD4+ T cells grown in culture. MiXCR, run by TCRdb on the PCR reads, gives a single entry per CDR3 protein. The sample yields 9,900 or so distinct CDR3 sequences, about 32% seen once. No antigen is known for these receptors. Treatment indicated: roughly 10-day PBMC culture with coronavirus spike peptide pools or control peptides (ViraFEST assay). The collection of CD4+ T cells from the unexposed donor took place before the COVID-19 pandemic (2011-2018). The sample consisted of CD4+ T cells from blood, cultured in vitro. The source is a human donor in good health.

CDR3 loop: CASTRQGVGETQYF. Here the CDR3 DNA reads TGTGCCAGCACCCGACAGGGGGTCGGAGAGACCCAGTACTTC. V and J are TRBV6-1 and TRBJ2-5; 9 bases are shared with TRBD1. The CDR3 length is 14 residues. Germline trimming cut 7 bases from V and 4 bases from J; bases unmatched to any gene: 7. Looked up from germline, CDR1 is MNHNS and CDR2 is SASEGT.

This chain joins TRBV9 and TRBJ1-1; D is unclear. This CDR3 spans 13 amino acids. Trimming shortened V by 0 bases and J by 6 bases, and 9 bases separated the two germline ends. CDR1 is SGDLS, CDR2 YYNGEE, per germline. CDR3 amino acids: CASSVDTRSEAFF. DNA for the CDR3: TGTGCCAGCAGCGTAGATACTAGGTCTGAAGCTTTCTTT. The full variable domain, completed using reference TRBV9 and TRBJ1-1, is DSGVTQTPKHLITATGQRVTLRCSPRSGDLSVYWYQQSLDQGLQFLIQYYNGEERAKGNILERFSAQQFPDLHSELNLSSLELGDSALYFCASSVDTRSEAFFGQGTRLTVV.

V usage is TRBV21-1 and J usage is TRBJ2-2; the D call in the table, TRBD1, was not verified against the DNA. TRBV21-1 represents a pseudogene. This CDR3 is built from 15 residues. DNA for the CDR3: TGTGCCAGCAGCTGTCTTTCGGGGGGCACCGGGGAGCTGTTTTTT. Protein sequence: CASSCLSGGTGELFF.

J is TRBJ1-5 and V is TRBV28; D perhaps matches TRBD1 (6 bases). Trimming removed 6 bases at V and 5 bases at J, with 20 bases between. The CDR3 sequence is 16 residues long. Germline V gives CDR1 MDHEN, CDR2 SYDVKM. The CDR3 DNA reads TGTGCCAGCAGCCTTGCGTTTTGGGGGGGCGATCAGCCCCAGCATTTT. This encodes CASSLAFWGGDQPQHF.

The chain has TRBV18 and TRBJ1-1; D remains ambiguous. V gave up 3 bases and J gave up 1 base, with 15 bases separating them. Germline CDR1 is KGHSH and CDR2 is LQKENI. There are 16 residues in the CDR3. CDR3 coding DNA: TGTGCCAGCTCACCTATCGAGGCTGCTGGGAACACTGAAGCTTTCTTT. The encoded protein is CASSPIEAAGNTEAFF.

The chain uses TRBV14 and TRBJ1-6; weak D call: TRBD1 (5 bases). Germline loops: CDR1 SGHDN, CDR2 FVKESK. The V and J ends lost 3 bases and 7 bases respectively, with 13 bases between them. The CDR3 length is 15 residues. This CDR3 is CASSHLGRGNSPLHF. The CDR3 DNA reads TGTGCCAGCAGCCATTTGGGACGGGGCAATTCACCCCTCCACTTT.

This clonotype is labeled as medium-sized (0.01 to 0.1%). The chain employs TRBV20-1 and TRBJ1-6; D is ambiguous. Trimming left V 1 base short and J 6 bases short, with 16 bases between. CDR3 size: 16 residues. Germline V gene sequence: CDR1 DFQATT, CDR2 SNEGSKA (reference sequence). CDR3 protein: CSARGFMEEPNSPLHF. The CDR3 bases are TGCAGTGCTAGAGGGTTCATGGAGGAACCTAATTCACCCCTCCACTTT.

This clonotype was seen only once. A much larger clone differs by one base, so this may be a read error. CDR3 coding DNA: TGTGCCAGCAGTGATCAGGGCAACTATGGCTACACCTTC. Its translation: CASSDQGNYGYTF. V usage is TRBV6-1 and J usage is TRBJ1-2; possible D gene TRBD1, 5 bases. V was trimmed by 3 bases and J by 2 bases, leaving 7 bases between them. Germline loops: CDR1 MNHNS, CDR2 SASEGT. The CDR3 length is 13 residues.

The chain joins TRBV27 to TRBJ2-3; 9 nucleotides agree with TRBD2. The CDR3 contains 16 residues. CDR1 is MNHEY and CDR2 is SMNVEV in the germline V gene (reference sequence). After removal of 5 bases from V and 4 bases from J, the junction contained 10 bases not matched to a gene. This CDR3 reads CASSILAGSSADTQYF. The DNA for the CDR3 is TGTGCCAGCAGTATCCTAGCGGGAAGTTCAGCAGATACGCAGTATTTT.

V gene TRBV28 combines with J gene TRBJ1-5; 9 nucleotides line up with TRBD1. CDR1 and CDR2 from the germline V gene are MDHEN and SYDVKM. CDR3 size: 15 residues. The trim removed 4 bases at V and 8 bases at J, leaving 9 bases unmatched. This CDR3 reads CASSSNRQGGKPQHF. The CDR3 DNA reads TGTGCCAGCAGTTCAAATAGACAGGGGGGTAAGCCCCAGCATTTT.

This clonotype was recorded a few times. The chain combines TRBV6-5 with TRBJ2-2; 10 nucleotides match TRBD2. V dropped 0 bases and J dropped 2; count of bases not matched to a gene: 9. The germline CDR1 and CDR2 sequences are MNHEY and SVGAGI. The CDR3 is 19 residues long. The CDR3 nucleotides read TGTGCCAGCAGTTACTCCCGTGGTAGCGGGAGGCTCAACACCGGGGAGCTGTTTTTT. Its translation is CASSYSRGSGRLNTGELFF.

This clonotype was seen a few times. The chain recombines TRBV20-1 with TRBJ2-5; possibly TRBD2 for D (7 bases). CDR3 size: 14 residues. The germline CDR1 and CDR2 sequences are DFQATT and SNEGSKA (reference sequence). The V and J ends lost 2 bases and 4 bases respectively, with 14 bases between them. CDR3 amino acids: CSARWGEGVETQYF. CDR3 DNA: TGCAGTGCTAGATGGGGGGAGGGGGTAGAGACCCAGTACTTC.

The CDR3 coding sequence is TGTGCCAGCAGTAGCGCCGGGACAGGCAACTATGGCTACACCTTC. Its protein product is CASSSAGTGNYGYTF. V gene TRBV6-2 or TRBV6-3 combines with J gene TRBJ1-2; 8 bases match TRBD1. From germline, CDR1 is MNHEY and CDR2 SVGEGT. The CDR3 sequence is 15 residues long. V dropped 5 bases and J dropped 2; count of bases not matched to a gene: 7.

This clonotype was seen more than once but under ten times. The chain carries TRBV19 and TRBJ1-2; 8 nucleotides align to TRBD1. Per germline, CDR1 LNHDA and CDR2 SQIVND (reference sequence). This CDR3 region has 16 residues. Trimming at V came to 6 bases and at J to 3 bases, leaving 12 bases not matched to a gene. The CDR3 reads CASRPSPTGVDYGYTF. CDR3 coding DNA: TGTGCCAGTAGGCCCTCTCCGACAGGGGTTGACTATGGCTACACCTTC. Together with reference TRBV19 and TRBJ1-2, the CDR3 gives the full variable domain: DGGITQSPKYLFRKEGQNVTLSCEQNLNHDAMYWYRQDPGQGLRLIYYSQIVNDFQKGDIAEGYSVSREKKESFPLTVTSAQKNPTAFYLCASRPSPTGVDYGYTFGSGTRLTVV.

The rearrangement joins TRBV5-8 to TRBJ2-7; D is unresolved. Trimming took off 0 bases at V and 0 bases at J, with 13 bases between the two ends. The germline V gene has CDR1 SGHTS and CDR2 YDEGEE. This CDR3 contains 16 residues. In nucleotides, the CDR3 is TGTGCCAGCAGCTTGGGGTACAATACGGGCTCCTACGAGCAGTACTTC. Amino acid sequence: CASSLGYNTGSYEQYF.

The chain couples TRBV6-2 or TRBV6-3 to TRBJ2-1, with TRBD1 matching 9 bases. J was trimmed by 7 bases and V by 5 bases; bases with no gene match: 6. The CDR3 is 14 residues long. Germline V gene lookup returns CDR1 MNHEY and CDR2 SVGEGT. The CDR3 DNA is TGTGCCAGCAGTGACAGGGGGGGAGTAAATGAGCAGTTCTTC. Protein sequence: CASSDRGGVNEQFF.

This clonotype was counted a few times. CDR3 loop: CSAEARTGRAREQFF. The CDR3 DNA follows: TGCAGTGCCGAAGCCCGAACCGGGAGGGCCCGGGAGCAGTTCTTC. This chain connects TRBV20-1 to TRBJ2-1; 8 bases align to TRBD2. V trimming: 6 bases; J trimming: 10 bases; junction bases outside the gene matches: 17. The germline gives CDR1 DFQATT, CDR2 SNEGSKA (reference sequence). The CDR3 is made up of 15 amino acids.

Only a few counts were recorded for this clonotype. This CDR3 reads CATSTDRGLHYNEQFF. The CDR3 region has the DNA TGTGCCACCAGCACCGACAGGGGGCTCCATTACAATGAGCAGTTCTTC. The rearrangement joins TRBV24-1 to TRBJ2-1, with 10 bases identical to TRBD1. After removal of 7 bases from V and 4 bases from J, the junction contained 9 bases not matched to a gene. Per germline, CDR1 KGHDR and CDR2 SFDVKD. The CDR3 has 16 residues.

This clonotype is medium-sized in the sample. V and J are TRBV21-1 and TRBJ1-5. TRBV21-1 is classified as a pseudogene. CDR3 length: 13 amino acids. The CDR3 protein is CASSKGGCQPQHF. The DNA of the CDR3 is TGTGCCAGCAGCAAAGGTGGGTGCCAGCCCCAGCATTTT.

This rearrangement joins TRBV18 to TRBJ2-7, with TRBD2 matching over 7 bases. This CDR3 comprises 16 residues. The trim removed 3 bases at V and 2 bases at J, leaving 10 bases unmatched. Germline V gene sequence: CDR1 KGHSH, CDR2 LQKENI. The CDR3 loop reads CASSPNLAGATYEQYF. Here the CDR3 DNA reads TGTGCCAGCTCACCCAACCTGGCGGGAGCGACCTACGAGCAGTACTTC.

This clonotype was detected a few times. This sequence joins TRBV7-3 and TRBJ1-6; the match to TRBD1 covers 8 bases. CDR1 and CDR2 (germline): SGHTA, FQGTGA. V was clipped by 5 bases and J by 16 bases; unmatched bases: 7. The CDR3 is 12 residues long. The CDR3 DNA reads as TGTGCCAGCAGCCCAGGGACAGGTGTTCTCCACTTT. Its protein is CASSPGTGVLHF.

This clonotype was counted only a few times. V and J are TRBV15 and TRBJ2-7, with a possible D match to TRBD1 (6 bases). This CDR3 has 15 residues. The ends were cut back, 4 bases at V and 1 base at J, with 14 bases in the middle. CDR1 is LNHNV and CDR2 is YYDKDF in the germline V gene (reference sequence). Here the CDR3 DNA reads TGTGCCACCAGCAAAGGGGCGCAGGGGTCCTACGAGCAGTACTTC. It codes for CATSKGAQGSYEQYF.

The chain joins TRBV12-3 or TRBV12-4 to TRBJ2-4; D possibly corresponds to TRBD1 (5 bases). The CDR3 is 13 residues long. V lost 6 bases, J lost 7 bases, and 13 bases lay in between. CDR3 residues: CASSQVGLNIQYF. For the CDR3, the DNA is TGTGCCAGCAGCCAAGTGGGGCTGAACATTCAGTACTTC.

This clonotype has just a few counts. This chain uses TRBV6-2 or TRBV6-3 with TRBJ1-5; perhaps TRBD1 as D (6 bases). In germline, CDR1 is MNHEY, CDR2 SVGEGT. V was trimmed by 6 bases and J by 9 bases, leaving 18 bases between them. The CDR3 sequence is 14 residues long. The CDR3 sequence: CASRPDSQQGPQHF. The CDR3 DNA reads as TGTGCCAGCAGGCCGGACAGCCAACAAGGGCCCCAGCATTTT.

This clonotype is medium-sized (0.01 to 0.1%) by share. The chain carries TRBV6-1 and TRBJ1-6, with D tentatively TRBD1 (6 bases). CDR3 length: 14 residues. The germline V gene encodes CDR1 MNHNS and CDR2 SASEGT. The ends were cut back, 6 bases at V and 8 bases at J, with 14 bases in the middle. This CDR3 is CASSRGNVDSPLHF. The DNA for the CDR3 is TGTGCCAGCAGCAGGGGAAATGTGGATTCACCCCTCCACTTT.

CDR3 region: CASSYDRGYEQYF. For the CDR3, the DNA is TGTGCCAGCAGTTACGACAGGGGGTACGAGCAGTACTTC. The chain recombines TRBV6-5 with TRBJ2-7, with TRBD1 matching over 9 bases. CDR3 length: 13 amino acids. From germline, CDR1 is MNHEY and CDR2 SVGAGI. Trimming removed 2 bases from V and 4 bases from J; junction bases left unmatched: 0.